This is a list of T cell receptor beta chains from one sample in a study of cytomegalovirus exposure and HLA in healthy donors. The data were produced by immunoSEQ multiplex PCR, yet TCRdb's version contains in-frame clones alone and is incomplete. The specimen's table records around 100,000 clones. The sequenced sample consisted of PBMCs. The receptor set was obtained from a man aged 45 to 65 in good health and CMV-seronegative. The CDR3 runs from the conserved cysteine through the conserved F or W. D genes are given only for firm matches.

j_gene: TRBJ1-2; len: 18; v_gene: TRBV6-1; d_gene: NA; CDR3nt: TGTGCCAGCAGTGAAGCCGCCGGACAGATGGCTTCTAACTATGGCTACACCTTC; CDR3aa: CASSEAAGQMASNYGYTF
j_gene: TRBJ1-1; len: 13; v_gene: TRBV7-2; d_gene: TRBD1; CDR3nt: TGTGCCAGCAGCTATACTCTTCCAGGGGGAGCTTTCTTT; CDR3aa: CASSYTLPGGAFF
j_gene: TRBJ2-3; len: 15; v_gene: TRBV6-1; d_gene: NA; CDR3nt: TGTGCCAGCATTCCGAGGGGGGGCGGGACAGATACGCAGTATTTT; CDR3aa: CASIPRGGGTDTQYF
j_gene: TRBJ1-2; len: 15; v_gene: TRBV4-3; d_gene: TRBD1; CDR3nt: TGCGCCAGCAGCCAACTTACCGGGACAGACTATGGCTACACCTTC; CDR3aa: CASSQLTGTDYGYTF
j_gene: TRBJ2-7; len: 14; v_gene: TRBV11-3; d_gene: TRBD1; CDR3nt: TGTGCCAGCAGCCGACCCGACAGGGTGGGCGAGCAGTACTTC; CDR3aa: CASSRPDRVGEQYF
j_gene: TRBJ2-1; len: 16; v_gene: TRBV4-3; d_gene: TRBD2; CDR3nt: TGCGCCAGCAGCCCAGTACTAGCGGGGGTTTACAATGAGCAGTTCTTC; CDR3aa: CASSPVLAGVYNEQFF
j_gene: TRBJ2-7; len: 14; v_gene: TRBV28; d_gene: TRBD2; CDR3nt: TGTGCCAGCAGAGCGCGGGGGGGAACCTACGAGCAGTACTTC; CDR3aa: CASRARGGTYEQYF
j_gene: TRBJ1-5; len: 16; v_gene: TRBV30; d_gene: NA; CDR3nt: TGTGCCTGGAGTGTACAGGGTGGACTCATCAATCAGCCCCAGCATTTT; CDR3aa: CAWSVQGGLINQPQHF
j_gene: TRBJ1-2; len: 13; v_gene: TRBV6-1; d_gene: TRBD1; CDR3nt: TGTGCCAGCAGGACAGGGAATTATAATGGCTACACCTTC; CDR3aa: CASRTGNYNGYTF
j_gene: TRBJ1-5; len: 12; v_gene: TRBV25-1; d_gene: NA; CDR3nt: TGTGCCAGCAGTGGACAGAATCAGCCCCAGCATTTT; CDR3aa: CASSGQNQPQHF
j_gene: TRBJ1-2; len: 16; v_gene: TRBV5-6; d_gene: TRBD1; CDR3nt: TGTGCCAGCAGCTTGGGGTTGGGACAGGGGGACTATGGCTACACCTTC; CDR3aa: CASSLGLGQGDYGYTF
j_gene: TRBJ1-1; len: 15; v_gene: TRBV5-1; d_gene: TRBD1; CDR3nt: TGCGCCAGCAGCGACCCACAGGGGGGATACACTGAAGCTTTCTTT; CDR3aa: CASSDPQGGYTEAFF
j_gene: TRBJ2-1; len: 14; v_gene: TRBV2; d_gene: NA; CDR3nt: TGTGCCAGCAGGCCTGCGCCAGGGTTGGTTGAGCAGTTCTTC; CDR3aa: CASRPAPGLVEQFF
j_gene: TRBJ2-3; len: 15; v_gene: TRBV27; d_gene: NA; CDR3nt: TGTGCCAGCAGTTGGTGGGGGGGCTTGTCAGATACGCAGTATTTT; CDR3aa: CASSWWGGLSDTQYF
j_gene: TRBJ1-4; len: 15; v_gene: TRBV5-1; d_gene: NA; CDR3nt: TGCGCCAGCAGCCCGTATCCCGCAACTAATGAAAAACTGTTTTTT; CDR3aa: CASSPYPATNEKLFF
j_gene: TRBJ2-7; len: 15; v_gene: TRBV19; d_gene: NA; CDR3nt: TGTGCCAGTAGTATTACGGCCGCGGGCTCCTACGAGCAGTACTTC; CDR3aa: CASSITAAGSYEQYF
j_gene: TRBJ2-7; len: 15; v_gene: TRBV4-2; d_gene: TRBD2; CDR3nt: TGTGCCAGCAGCCAGGGACTAGCGGGAGACTACGAGCAGTACTTC; CDR3aa: CASSQGLAGDYEQYF
j_gene: TRBJ1-5; len: 14; v_gene: TRBV19; d_gene: TRBD1; CDR3nt: TGTGCCAGTAGGAGGGACAGATTAAATCAGCCCCAGCATTTT; CDR3aa: CASRRDRLNQPQHF
j_gene: TRBJ2-3; len: 16; v_gene: TRBV2; d_gene: TRBD2; CDR3nt: TGTGCCAGCAGGAAGGCTAGCGGGGGCAGCACAGATACGCAGTATTTT; CDR3aa: CASRKASGGSTDTQYF
j_gene: TRBJ2-3; len: 16; v_gene: TRBV4-3; d_gene: TRBD2; CDR3nt: TGCGCCAGCAGCCAAGGGCTGCGGGGGGGAACAGATACGCAGTATTTT; CDR3aa: CASSQGLRGGTDTQYF
j_gene: TRBJ1-1; len: 16; v_gene: TRBV5-6; d_gene: NA; CDR3nt: TGTGCCAGCAGCTGGGGGGGGGCAGGGGCGAACACTGAAGCTTTCTTT; CDR3aa: CASSWGGAGANTEAFF
j_gene: TRBJ1-2; len: 15; v_gene: TRBV15; d_gene: NA; CDR3nt: TGTGCCACCAGCAGATCCGTCGTGGAGGGTAGTGGCTACACCTTC; CDR3aa: CATSRSVVEGSGYTF
j_gene: TRBJ1-4; len: 16; v_gene: TRBV5-1; d_gene: NA; CDR3nt: TGCGCCAGCAGCTTGCGCGGGGATGTATCTAATGAAAAACTGTTTTTT; CDR3aa: CASSLRGDVSNEKLFF
j_gene: TRBJ1-2; len: 15; v_gene: TRBV7-8; d_gene: NA; CDR3nt: TGTGCCAGCAGCTTAGAACCGGGGGAGTACTATGGCTACACCTTC; CDR3aa: CASSLEPGEYYGYTF
j_gene: TRBJ2-3; len: 16; v_gene: TRBV11-2; d_gene: TRBD2; CDR3nt: TGTGCCAGCAGCCGGAGAGCTAGCGGGATCACAGATACGCAGTATTTT; CDR3aa: CASSRRASGITDTQYF
j_gene: TRBJ2-3; len: 13; v_gene: TRBV10-1; d_gene: NA; CDR3nt: TGCGCCAGCAGTGAGACTAGCACAGATACGCAGTATTTT; CDR3aa: CASSETSTDTQYF
j_gene: TRBJ1-2; len: 14; v_gene: TRBV4-3; d_gene: NA; CDR3nt: TGCGCCAGCAGCCAAGGGTTGGAGCGCTATGGCTACACCTTC; CDR3aa: CASSQGLERYGYTF
j_gene: TRBJ1-1; len: 15; v_gene: TRBV14; d_gene: NA; CDR3nt: TGTGCCAGCAGCCAAGATTCCGCAGGATACACTGAAGCTTTCTTT; CDR3aa: CASSQDSAGYTEAFF
j_gene: TRBJ1-1; len: 13; v_gene: TRBV5-4; d_gene: NA; CDR3nt: TGTGCCAGCAGCTTGGCCGGGAATACCGGGGCTTTCTTT; CDR3aa: CASSLAGNTGAFF
j_gene: TRBJ1-2; len: 14; v_gene: TRBV5-5; d_gene: TRBD1; CDR3nt: TGTGCCAGCAGCTCCGGGACAGAGGGGTATGGCTACACCTTC; CDR3aa: CASSSGTEGYGYTF
j_gene: TRBJ2-3; len: 14; v_gene: TRBV2; d_gene: TRBD2; CDR3nt: TGTGCCAGTTGCTTACTAGCGAACAAAGATACGCAGTATTTT; CDR3aa: CASCLLANKDTQYF
j_gene: TRBJ1-1; len: 18; v_gene: TRBV4-1; d_gene: TRBD1; CDR3nt: TGCGCCAGCAGCCAAGCCGCGGGACAGGGGGCCCCGAACACTGAAGCTTTCTTT; CDR3aa: CASSQAAGQGAPNTEAFF
j_gene: TRBJ1-1; len: 14; v_gene: TRBV11-2; d_gene: NA; CDR3nt: TGTGCCAGCAGCCTGGTTAGGGGGAACACTGAAGCTTTCTTT; CDR3aa: CASSLVRGNTEAFF
j_gene: TRBJ2-3; len: 16; v_gene: TRBV6-1; d_gene: TRBD1; CDR3nt: TGTGCCAGCAGTGAAGCGCTGACAGGGGGCACAGATACGCAGTATTTT; CDR3aa: CASSEALTGGTDTQYF
j_gene: TRBJ1-2; len: 15; v_gene: TRBV4-3; d_gene: TRBD1; CDR3nt: TGCGCCAGCAGCCGAGGACAGGGGGAGAACTATGGCTACACCTTC; CDR3aa: CASSRGQGENYGYTF
j_gene: TRBJ2-7; len: 14; v_gene: TRBV7-2; d_gene: NA; CDR3nt: TGTGCCAGCAGCCCCAATCGGGTTAGCGGCGAGCAGTACTTC; CDR3aa: CASSPNRVSGEQYF
j_gene: TRBJ2-2; len: 15; v_gene: TRBV27; d_gene: NA; CDR3nt: TGTGCCAGCAGTTTATCGGGCAGGGGCACCGGGGAGCTGTTTTTT; CDR3aa: CASSLSGRGTGELFF
j_gene: TRBJ2-4; len: 15; v_gene: TRBV15; d_gene: NA; CDR3nt: TGTGCCACCAGCAGATTTCTGAGTGCCAAAAACATTCAGTACTTC; CDR3aa: CATSRFLSAKNIQYF
j_gene: TRBJ1-2; len: 13; v_gene: TRBV18; d_gene: NA; CDR3nt: TGTGCCAGCTCACCACGTACAGGGCATGGCTACACCTTC; CDR3aa: CASSPRTGHGYTF
j_gene: TRBJ2-7; len: 14; v_gene: TRBV15; d_gene: TRBD1; CDR3nt: TGTGCCACCAGCAGGGACAGGGGTTCCTACGAGCAGTACTTC; CDR3aa: CATSRDRGSYEQYF
j_gene: TRBJ1-1; len: 12; v_gene: TRBV7-9; d_gene: NA; CDR3nt: TGTGCCAGCAGCTCAGAGGTGAATGAAGCTTTCTTT; CDR3aa: CASSSEVNEAFF
j_gene: TRBJ2-7; len: 13; v_gene: TRBV11-3; d_gene: NA; CDR3nt: TGTGCCAGCAGCTTAGCGTCGGCCTACGAGCAGTACTTC; CDR3aa: CASSLASAYEQYF
j_gene: TRBJ2-7; len: 13; v_gene: TRBV6-1; d_gene: NA; CDR3nt: TGTGCCAGCAGTGACCCTACAGGGTTGCAGCAGTACTTC; CDR3aa: CASSDPTGLQQYF
j_gene: TRBJ2-1; len: 14; v_gene: TRBV6-1; d_gene: TRBD2; CDR3nt: TGTGCCAGCAGTGATCCCGGGACTAGTCGTCGGCAGTTCTTC; CDR3aa: CASSDPGTSRRQFF
j_gene: TRBJ1-1; len: 13; v_gene: TRBV9; d_gene: NA; CDR3nt: TGTGCCAGCAGCGCGACTACTAGAACTGAAGCTTTCTTT; CDR3aa: CASSATTRTEAFF
j_gene: TRBJ1-2; len: 15; v_gene: TRBV18; d_gene: NA; CDR3nt: TGTGCCAGCTCACCAAGTGACGGAGAGACCTATGGCTACACCTTC; CDR3aa: CASSPSDGETYGYTF
j_gene: TRBJ1-5; len: 15; v_gene: TRBV9; d_gene: NA; CDR3nt: TGTGCCAGCAGCGTAGGTGACGGGGTTGGTAAGCCCCAGCATTTT; CDR3aa: CASSVGDGVGKPQHF
j_gene: TRBJ2-5; len: 16; v_gene: TRBV6-6; d_gene: TRBD2; CDR3nt: TGTGCCAGCAGTCGTCGACTAGCCCGGGGACAAGAGACCCAGTACTTC; CDR3aa: CASSRRLARGQETQYF
j_gene: TRBJ2-7; len: 14; v_gene: TRBV7-2; d_gene: TRBD1; CDR3nt: TGTGCCAGCAGCGCGGACAGGGGGGTATACGAGCAGTACTTC; CDR3aa: CASSADRGVYEQYF
j_gene: TRBJ1-1; len: 15; v_gene: TRBV14; d_gene: NA; CDR3nt: TGTGCCAGCAGCCCTCAGGTGGGCCGAAACACTGAAGCTTTCTTT; CDR3aa: CASSPQVGRNTEAFF
j_gene: TRBJ2-7; len: 16; v_gene: TRBV27; d_gene: TRBD1; CDR3nt: TGTGCCAGCAGTTTATTTTTCGGACAGGGGATGGACGAGCAGTACTTC; CDR3aa: CASSLFFGQGMDEQYF
j_gene: TRBJ1-3; len: 16; v_gene: TRBV7-8; d_gene: NA; CDR3nt: TGTGCCAGCAGCCTACTTTGGGGGGGCTCTGGAAACACCATATATTTT; CDR3aa: CASSLLWGGSGNTIYF
j_gene: TRBJ2-7; len: 14; v_gene: TRBV12-5; d_gene: NA; CDR3nt: TGTGCTAGTGGTCCAGGGAACCCCTTCTACGAGCAGTACTTC; CDR3aa: CASGPGNPFYEQYF
j_gene: TRBJ2-1; len: 13; v_gene: TRBV6-5; d_gene: TRBD2; CDR3nt: TGTGCCACGAGGACTAGCGGGAGAAATGAGCAGTTCTTC; CDR3aa: CATRTSGRNEQFF
j_gene: TRBJ2-7; len: 15; v_gene: TRBV5-4; d_gene: TRBD2; CDR3nt: TGTGCCAGCAGCCGTTTTCGGGAGGGGCCCTACGAGCAGTACTTC; CDR3aa: CASSRFREGPYEQYF